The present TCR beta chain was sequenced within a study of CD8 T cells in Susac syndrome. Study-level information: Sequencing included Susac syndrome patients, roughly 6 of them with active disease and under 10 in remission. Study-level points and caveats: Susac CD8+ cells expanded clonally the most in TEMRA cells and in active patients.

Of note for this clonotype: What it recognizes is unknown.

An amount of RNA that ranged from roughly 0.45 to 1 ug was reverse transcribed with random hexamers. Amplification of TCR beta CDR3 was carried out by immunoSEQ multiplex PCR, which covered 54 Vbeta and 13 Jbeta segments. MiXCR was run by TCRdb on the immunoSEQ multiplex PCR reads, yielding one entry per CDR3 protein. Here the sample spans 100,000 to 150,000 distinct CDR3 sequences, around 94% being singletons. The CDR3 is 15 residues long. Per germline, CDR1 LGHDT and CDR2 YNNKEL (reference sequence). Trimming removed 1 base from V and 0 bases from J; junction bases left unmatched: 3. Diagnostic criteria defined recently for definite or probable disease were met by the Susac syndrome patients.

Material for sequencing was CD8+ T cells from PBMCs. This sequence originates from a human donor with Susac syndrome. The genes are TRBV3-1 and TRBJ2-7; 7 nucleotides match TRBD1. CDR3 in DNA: TGTGCCAGCAGCCAAGGGGGACAGTACTCCTACGAGCAGTACTTC. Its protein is CASSQGGQYSYEQYF.